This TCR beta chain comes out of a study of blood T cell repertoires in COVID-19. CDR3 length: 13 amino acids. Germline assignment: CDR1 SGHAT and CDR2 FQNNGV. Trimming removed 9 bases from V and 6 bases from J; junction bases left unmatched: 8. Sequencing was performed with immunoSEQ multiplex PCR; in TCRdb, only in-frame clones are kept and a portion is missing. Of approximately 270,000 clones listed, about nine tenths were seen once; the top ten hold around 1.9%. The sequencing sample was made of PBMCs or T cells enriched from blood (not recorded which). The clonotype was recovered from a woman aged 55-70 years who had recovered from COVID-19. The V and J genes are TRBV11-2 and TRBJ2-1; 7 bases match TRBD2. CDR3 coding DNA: TGTGCCAGTACAGCGGGATGGGGCAATGAGCAGTTCTTC. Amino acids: CASTAGWGNEQFF.